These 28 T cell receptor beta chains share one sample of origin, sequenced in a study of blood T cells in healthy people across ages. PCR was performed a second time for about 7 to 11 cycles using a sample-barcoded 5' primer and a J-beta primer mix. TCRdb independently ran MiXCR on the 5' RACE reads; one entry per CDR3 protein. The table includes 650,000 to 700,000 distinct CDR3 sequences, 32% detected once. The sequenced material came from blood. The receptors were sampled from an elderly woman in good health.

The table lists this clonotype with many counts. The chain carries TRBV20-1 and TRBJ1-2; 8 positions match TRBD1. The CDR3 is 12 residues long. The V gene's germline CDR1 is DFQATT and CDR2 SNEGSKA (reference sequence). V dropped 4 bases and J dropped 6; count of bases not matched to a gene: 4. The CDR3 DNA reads TGCAGTGCTATGACAGGGGTAAATGGCTACACCTTC. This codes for CSAMTGVNGYTF.

This CDR3 reads CASSISTAYGYTF. The CDR3 nucleotides read TGTGCCAGCAGTATAAGCACGGCTTATGGCTACACCTTC. The rearrangement links TRBV6-6 to TRBJ1-2; D is unresolved. Trimming left V 5 bases short and J 5 bases short, with 12 bases between. The CDR3 is 13 amino acids. Germline values: CDR1 MNHNY, CDR2 SVGAGI (reference sequence).

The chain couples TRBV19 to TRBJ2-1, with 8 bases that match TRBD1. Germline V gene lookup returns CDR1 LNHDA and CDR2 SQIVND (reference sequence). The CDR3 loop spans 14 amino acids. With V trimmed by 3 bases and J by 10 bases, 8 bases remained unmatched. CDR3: CASSINTQGGEQFF. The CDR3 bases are TGTGCCAGTAGTATTAACACACAGGGGGGCGAGCAGTTCTTC.

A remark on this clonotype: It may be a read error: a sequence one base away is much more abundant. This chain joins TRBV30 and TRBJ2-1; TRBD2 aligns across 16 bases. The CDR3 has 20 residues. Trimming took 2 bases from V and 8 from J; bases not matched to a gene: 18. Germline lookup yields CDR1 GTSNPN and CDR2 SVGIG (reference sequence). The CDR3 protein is CAWSPDGTSGGAGWVDEQFF. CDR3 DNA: TGTGCCTGGAGTCCCGACGGGACTAGCGGGGGGGCCGGTTGGGTCGATGAGCAGTTCTTC. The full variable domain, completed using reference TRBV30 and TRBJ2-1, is SQTIHQWPATLVQPVGSPLSLECTVEGTSNPNLYWYRQAAGRGLQLLFYSVGIGQISSEVPQNLSASRPQDRQFILSSKKLLLSDSGFYLCAWSPDGTSGGAGWVDEQFFGPGTRLTVL.

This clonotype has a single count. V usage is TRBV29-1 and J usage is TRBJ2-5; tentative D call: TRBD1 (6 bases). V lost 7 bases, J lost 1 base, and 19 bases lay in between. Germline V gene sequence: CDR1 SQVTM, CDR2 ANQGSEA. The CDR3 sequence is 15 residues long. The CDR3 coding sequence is TGCAGCGCTGACCCCGGGACAAGCTTCCAAGAGACCCAGTACTTC. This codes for CSADPGTSFQETQYF.

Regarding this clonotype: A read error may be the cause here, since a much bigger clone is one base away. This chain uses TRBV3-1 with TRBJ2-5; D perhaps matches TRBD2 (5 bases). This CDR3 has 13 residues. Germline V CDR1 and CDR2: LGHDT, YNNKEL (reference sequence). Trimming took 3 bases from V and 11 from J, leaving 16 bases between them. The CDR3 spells CASSQGADNEQYF. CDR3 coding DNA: TGTGCCAGCAGCCAGGGAGCCGACAATGAGCAGTACTTC.

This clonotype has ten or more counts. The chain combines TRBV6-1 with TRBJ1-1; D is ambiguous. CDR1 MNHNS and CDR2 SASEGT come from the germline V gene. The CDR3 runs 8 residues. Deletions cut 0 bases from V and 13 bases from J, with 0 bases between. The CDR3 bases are TGTGCCAGCAGTGAAGCTTTCTTT. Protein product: CASSEAFF.

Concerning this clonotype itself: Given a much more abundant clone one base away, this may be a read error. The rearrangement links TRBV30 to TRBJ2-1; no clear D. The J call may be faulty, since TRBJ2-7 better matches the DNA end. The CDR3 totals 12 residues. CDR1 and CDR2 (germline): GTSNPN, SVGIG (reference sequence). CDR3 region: CASAGSYNEQYF. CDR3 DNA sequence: TGTGCCTCGGCAGGCTCCTACAATGAGCAGTACTTC.

CDR3 residues: CASSARTGASGNTIYF. The CDR3 DNA reads as TGTGCCAGCAGTGCGAGGACAGGGGCGTCTGGAAACACCATATATTTT. The V call is TRBV25-1, the J call TRBJ1-3; 9 bases agree with TRBD1. The CDR3 covers 16 residues. V lost 4 bases and J lost 1; bases outside the gene matches: 5. CDR1 MGHDK and CDR2 SYGVNS come from the germline V gene.

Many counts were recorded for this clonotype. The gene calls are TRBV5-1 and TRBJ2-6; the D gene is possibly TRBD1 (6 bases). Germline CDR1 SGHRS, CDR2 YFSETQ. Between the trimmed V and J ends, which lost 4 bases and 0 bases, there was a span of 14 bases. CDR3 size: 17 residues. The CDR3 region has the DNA TGCGCCAGCAGCCTGTTGGGGGCCTTCTCTGGGGCCAACGTCCTGACTTTC. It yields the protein CASSLLGAFSGANVLTF.

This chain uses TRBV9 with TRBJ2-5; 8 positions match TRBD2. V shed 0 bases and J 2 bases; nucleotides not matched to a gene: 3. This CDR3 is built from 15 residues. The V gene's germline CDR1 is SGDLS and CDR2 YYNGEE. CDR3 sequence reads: CASSVGGGSQETQYF. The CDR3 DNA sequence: TGTGCCAGCAGCGTAGGCGGGGGGAGTCAAGAGACCCAGTACTTC.

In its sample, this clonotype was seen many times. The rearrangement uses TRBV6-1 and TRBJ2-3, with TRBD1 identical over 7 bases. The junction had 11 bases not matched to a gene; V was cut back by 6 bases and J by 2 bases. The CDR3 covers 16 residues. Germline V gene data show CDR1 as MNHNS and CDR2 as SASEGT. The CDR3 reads CASSYQTGPVTDTQYF. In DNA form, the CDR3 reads TGTGCCAGCAGCTATCAGACAGGGCCAGTCACAGATACGCAGTATTTT.

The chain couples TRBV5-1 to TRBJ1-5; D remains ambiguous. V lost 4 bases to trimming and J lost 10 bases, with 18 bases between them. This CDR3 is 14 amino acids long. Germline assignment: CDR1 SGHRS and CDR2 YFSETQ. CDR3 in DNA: TGCGCCAGCAGCAAAGGAGAGATAGGCAGCCCCCAGCATTTT. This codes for CASSKGEIGSPQHF.

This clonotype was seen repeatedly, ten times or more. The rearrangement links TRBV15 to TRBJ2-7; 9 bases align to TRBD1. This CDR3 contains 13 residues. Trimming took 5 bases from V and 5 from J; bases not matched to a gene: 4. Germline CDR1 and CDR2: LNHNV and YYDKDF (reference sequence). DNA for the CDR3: TGTGCCACCAGCTACCGGACAGGGGACGAGCAGTACTTC. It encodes CATSYRTGDEQYF.

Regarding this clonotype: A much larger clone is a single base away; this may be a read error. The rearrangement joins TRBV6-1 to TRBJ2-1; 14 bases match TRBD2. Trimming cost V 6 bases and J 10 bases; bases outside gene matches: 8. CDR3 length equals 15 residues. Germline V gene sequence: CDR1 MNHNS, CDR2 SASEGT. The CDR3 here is CASRVTSGGAEEQFF. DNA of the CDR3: TGTGCCAGCAGGGTGACTAGCGGGGGGGCGGAAGAGCAGTTCTTC.

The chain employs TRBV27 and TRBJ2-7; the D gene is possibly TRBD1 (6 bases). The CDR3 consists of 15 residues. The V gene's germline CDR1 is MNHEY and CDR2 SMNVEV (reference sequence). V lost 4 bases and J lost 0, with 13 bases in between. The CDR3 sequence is CASSYRGHFSYEQYF. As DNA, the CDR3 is TGTGCCAGCAGTTATAGGGGACACTTCTCCTACGAGCAGTACTTC.

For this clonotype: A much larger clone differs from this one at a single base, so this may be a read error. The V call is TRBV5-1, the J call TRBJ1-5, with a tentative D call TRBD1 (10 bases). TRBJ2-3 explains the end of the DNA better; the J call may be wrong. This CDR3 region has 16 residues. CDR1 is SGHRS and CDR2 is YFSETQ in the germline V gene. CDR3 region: CASSPGQGTSNQPQYF. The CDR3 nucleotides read TGCGCCAGCAGCCCGGGACAGGGGACTAGCAATCAGCCCCAGTATTTT.

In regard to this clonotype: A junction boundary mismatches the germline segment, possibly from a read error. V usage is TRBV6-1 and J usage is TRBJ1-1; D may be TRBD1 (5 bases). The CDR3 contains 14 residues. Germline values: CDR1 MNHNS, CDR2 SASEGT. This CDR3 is CASSPAGADTKAFF. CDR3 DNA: TGTGCCAGCAGTCCCGCAGGAGCGGACACTAAAGCTTTCTTT.

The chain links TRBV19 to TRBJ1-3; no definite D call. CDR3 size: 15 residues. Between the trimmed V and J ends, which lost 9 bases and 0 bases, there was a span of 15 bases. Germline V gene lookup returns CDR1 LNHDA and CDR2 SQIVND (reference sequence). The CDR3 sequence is CARPGRSFSGNTIYF. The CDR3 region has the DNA TGTGCCAGGCCGGGCAGGTCCTTCTCTGGAAACACCATATATTTT.

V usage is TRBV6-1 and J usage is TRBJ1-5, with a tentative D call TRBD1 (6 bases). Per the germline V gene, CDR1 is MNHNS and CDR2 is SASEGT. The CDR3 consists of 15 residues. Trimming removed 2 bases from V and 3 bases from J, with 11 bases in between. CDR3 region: CASSENTGYNQPQHF. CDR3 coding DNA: TGTGCCAGCAGTGAAAACACAGGGTACAATCAGCCCCAGCATTTT.

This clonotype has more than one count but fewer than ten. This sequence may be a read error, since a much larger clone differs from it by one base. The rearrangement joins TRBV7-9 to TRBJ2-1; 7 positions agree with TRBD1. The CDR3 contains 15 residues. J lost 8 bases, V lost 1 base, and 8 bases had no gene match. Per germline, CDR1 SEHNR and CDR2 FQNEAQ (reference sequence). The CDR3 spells CASSLEGTAYDEQFF. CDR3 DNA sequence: TGTGCCAGCAGCTTAGAGGGGACAGCGTACGATGAGCAGTTCTTC.

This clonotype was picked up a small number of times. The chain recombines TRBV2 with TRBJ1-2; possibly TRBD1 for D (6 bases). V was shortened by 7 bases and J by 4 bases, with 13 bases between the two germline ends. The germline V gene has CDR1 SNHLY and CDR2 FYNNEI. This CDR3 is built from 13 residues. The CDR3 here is CASNADRSYGYTF. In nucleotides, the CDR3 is TGTGCCAGCAATGCTGACAGGAGCTATGGCTACACCTTC.

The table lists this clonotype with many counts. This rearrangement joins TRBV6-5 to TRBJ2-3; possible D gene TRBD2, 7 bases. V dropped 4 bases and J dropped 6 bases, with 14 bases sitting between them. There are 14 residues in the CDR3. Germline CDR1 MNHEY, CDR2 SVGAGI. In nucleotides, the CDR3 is TGTGCCAGCAGTTTGTCCGGGGGGCGGGATACGCAGTATTTT. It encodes CASSLSGGRDTQYF.

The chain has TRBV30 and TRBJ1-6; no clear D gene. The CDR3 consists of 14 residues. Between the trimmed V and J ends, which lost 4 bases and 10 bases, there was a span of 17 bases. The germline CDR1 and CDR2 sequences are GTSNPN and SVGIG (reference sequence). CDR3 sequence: CAWKVDRRQSPLHF. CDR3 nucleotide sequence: TGTGCCTGGAAGGTCGACCGCCGGCAGTCACCCCTCCACTTT.

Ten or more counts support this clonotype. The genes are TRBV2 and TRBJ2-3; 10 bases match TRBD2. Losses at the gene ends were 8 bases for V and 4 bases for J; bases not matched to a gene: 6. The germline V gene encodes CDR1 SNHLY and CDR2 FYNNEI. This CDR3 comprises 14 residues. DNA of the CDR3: TGTGCCAGCGACTCCAGCGGGGGGGCAGATACGCAGTATTTT. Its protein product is CASDSSGGADTQYF.

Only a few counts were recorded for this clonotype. The CDR3 nucleotides read TGTGCCAGCAGCCGTAACCCGGGACAGGGGGCAAGCACTGAAGCTTTCTTT. Its protein is CASSRNPGQGASTEAFF. This chain links TRBV6-6 with TRBJ1-1; 12 bases fit TRBD1. The V gene's germline CDR1 is MNHNY and CDR2 SVGAGI (reference sequence). There are 17 residues in the CDR3. With 6 bases clipped from V and 4 bases from J, the junction kept 12 bases outside the gene matches.

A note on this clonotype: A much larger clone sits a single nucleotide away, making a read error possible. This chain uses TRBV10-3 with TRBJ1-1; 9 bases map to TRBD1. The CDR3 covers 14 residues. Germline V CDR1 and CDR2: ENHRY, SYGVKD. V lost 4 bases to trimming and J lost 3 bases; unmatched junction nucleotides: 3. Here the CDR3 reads CAISGGQGDTEAFF. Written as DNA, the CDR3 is TGTGCCATCAGTGGGGGACAGGGTGACACTGAAGCTTTCTTT.

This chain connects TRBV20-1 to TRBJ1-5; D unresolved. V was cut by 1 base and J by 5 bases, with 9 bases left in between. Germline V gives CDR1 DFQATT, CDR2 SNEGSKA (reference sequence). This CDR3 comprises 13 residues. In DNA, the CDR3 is TGCAGTGCTAGAGCCCCGAACGATCAGCCCCAGCATTTT. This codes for CSARAPNDQPQHF.